This TCR beta chain stems from a study of cytomegalovirus exposure and HLA in healthy donors (dated by TCRdb to about 2017). In terms of the full investigation: An earlier analysis of some 600 of the donors reported approximately 300 Gb of sequence data and around 120 million unique TCR beta sequences obtained from 180 million or so T cells. Class I and class II HLA loci were covered by the typing at four-digit resolution. In addition to the first cohort of 500 to 850 subjects, a separate validation cohort of 120 different subjects was used. Of the roughly 400 genotyped donors, roughly 76% were placed in the genetic ancestry cluster associated with self-reported Caucasian donors. A later analysis re-examined previously published TCR beta repertoires from more than 600 donors and added high-resolution HLA genotyping to investigate patterns of TCR occurrence. In the later analysis, no new phenotypic data were used to find candidate immune exposures; instead, reliance was placed on TCR beta sequences and their occurrence across donors. About five DR-DQ haplotypes were handled as single units for association and clustering because linkage in the cohort was strong. Donor age, sex, ethnicity and CMV serostatus were collected together with the repertoire data. An early release covering some 640 HLA-typed donors comprised approximately 300 gigabases of sequencing data and roughly 86 million unique TCR sequences. All discovery cohort repertoires had been generated using a single sequencing platform. The study profiled the T cell repertoires of about 720 subjects by immunosequencing and related them to cytomegalovirus serostatus. The number of typed donors differed by locus: roughly 620-630 for A, B, C, DRB1 and DQB1; roughly 510 for DQA1; 606 for DPA1; and around 490 for DPB1. Among about 360 genotyped donors of the cohort, an average of approximately 240,000 unique TCR beta nucleotide sequences were sequenced per donor, around 20% of them non-productive. An earlier analysis of more than 450 of the donors used high-throughput TCR beta sequencing to judge whether each TCR beta V gene segment behaved as functional or pseudogenic. The study aimed to test whether signatures of past pathogen exposure could be identified by cataloging public T cell receptors. A later genetic analysis took genome-wide SNP genotypes for about three fifths of the 666 donors and used that subset as a discovery cohort. To predict cytomegalovirus infection status, the study brought together high-throughput TCR immunosequencing, statistical association of individual TCRs with disease status, and machine learning.

Library generation was performed with the immunoSEQ multiplex PCR assay. The multiplex PCR relied on a mix of 60 forward primers for TCR Vbeta segments and 13 reverse primers for TCR Jbeta segments. Amplification of the CDR3 region of rearranged TCR beta genes was performed with a multiplex PCR assay on genomic DNA. The Illumina HiSeq System was used to sequence the amplified TCR beta libraries as 87-base-pair reads. In the authors' own workflow: A later analysis tallied some 79 million unique TCR beta chains across the 550 to 850 repertoires, and some 10 million of those chains were shared by two or more donors. To remove PCR and sequencing errors, raw reads were error-corrected and collapsed into unique sequences using a nearest-neighbor algorithm that merged closely related sequences. Alignment of CDR3 sequences to IMGT reference sequences was used to assign V, D and J gene segments. For a sequence to be retained, at least a six-nucleotide match to both a V gene segment and a J gene segment was required. A rearrangement counted as productive if the CDR3 had no stop codons and remained in frame with V and J, and every other rearrangement counted as non-productive. Following IMGT convention, CDR3 was defined as the stretch from the second conserved V-encoded cysteine up to the conserved J-encoded phenylalanine. The earlier analysis of about 590 of the donors excluded sequences that lacked an unambiguous match to a single V gene segment. An earlier analysis of over 450 of the donors classified V segments as functional when productive rearrangements were above 56.7% and as segregating when the standard deviation between donors was above 5%. A statistical classification framework was developed to diagnose cytomegalovirus status using the catalog of TCR beta chain sequences. In a later analysis, V and J genes were assigned by comparing TCR nucleotide sequences against IMGT/GENE-DB human TR gene sequences. The TCRdist pipeline was used in a later analysis to assign CDR3 sequences and most-parsimonious VDJ recombination scenarios. In a later analysis, every TCR beta chain was defined by the combination of its CDR3 amino acid sequence and its V-gene family, and reads without a unique V-gene family were dropped. As a way to deal with suspected cross-contamination and a sequencing artifact, a later analysis dropped under 600 nucleotide sequences that were highly shared and had low generation probability. For each public chain, a later analysis derived a clonal expansion index from normalized ranks of inferred template counts within each repertoire. In a later analysis, generation probabilities were computed with a VDJ recombination model fitted to out-of-frame rearrangements, and the resulting probabilities were checked against IGoR. In a later analysis, TCR-TCR, TCR-HLA and TCR-CMV co-occurrence was scored with hypergeometric tests, and a repertoire-size bias correction was applied to TCR pairs. To estimate false discovery rates, a later analysis permuted the HLA or CMV assignments 20 times. A later analysis grouped co-occurring TCRs with DBSCAN, adding TCRdist sequence similarity when clustering within HLA-allele-positive subsets. Repertoires with fewer than 30,000 or more than 120,000 public chains were left out of co-occurrence clustering, as were a handful of repertoires with anomalous nucleotide sharing. TCRdb holds this immuneACCESS table with in-frame rearrangements only. Some clones are missing; in checked studies, unresolved V genes explain under half, and the rest has no known cause. V, J and clone size are those of that table, while D and trimming were read from the DNA. A total of 150,000 to 200,000 clones appear in this sample, approximately 70% of them only once. The top ten clones comprise around 4.6% of the sample.

Broad study findings and their caveats: In a later genetic analysis, a missense DCLRE1C variant was associated with V-gene and J-gene trimming of TCR beta chains, and the association was replicated in an independent cohort. CMV serostatus was the only immune exposure information available for the cohort. Linkage disequilibrium might explain the correlated functional status among segregating V segments, but an unknown experimental factor could not be ruled out. Because some donors lacked HLA typing at each locus, the association tests relied only on the typed subset. In a later genetic analysis, fewer N-insertions in productive TCRs were reported among donors in an Asian-associated ancestry cluster than the approximately 710-donor mean. In this cohort, only TCR beta chains were sequenced, and detectable features were limited by the absence of alpha or paired-chain data. Broadly in line with IMGT annotations, most TCR beta V segments showed up in productive rearrangements about 87% or about 30% of the time in an earlier analysis of 587 of the donors. The authors suggested that the approach could potentially be generalized to other disease states and immunological phenotypes. In a later analysis, HLA-associated TCR beta chains showed more clonal expansion and lower generation probabilities than non-associated chains that were equally common. A further reported finding was that TCR beta sequences accurately predicted the HLA-A and HLA-B alleles for most subjects in the first cohort. A later analysis found that most CMV-associated TCR beta chains appeared HLA-restricted, with HLA associations seemingly driven largely by CMV exposure. The sequencing pipeline was judged likely to have produced a cluster of highly shared sequence variants as a technical artifact. Most TCR sequences were observed very rarely across donors, whereas some public TCRs were present in many individuals. According to a later analysis, TCR association rates differed among HLA loci, with DRB1 alleles showing the most associated TCRs and HLA-C alleles showing the fewest. The study gave a list of roughly 150 TCR beta chains associated with cytomegalovirus. According to a later analysis, parvovirus B19, influenza, CMV and Epstein-Barr virus appeared linked to several top co-occurrence clusters. At a false discovery rate of 0.05, a later analysis linked 15,000 to 20,000 TCR beta sequences to specific HLA alleles. In vitro tests confirmed that three of the cytomegalovirus-associated TCR beta chains recognize cytomegalovirus antigens. When HLA alleles, especially DR and DQ, strongly co-occurred, TCR associations were difficult to assign to individual alleles. The presence/absence analyses assumed that sequencing depth was roughly uniform across donors, and that assumption may not be true. In both the original and validation cohorts, the classifier was reported to diagnose cytomegalovirus status with high specificity and sensitivity. The earlier analysis of approximately 540 of the donors excluded roughly 17 rarely observed V segments, including chromosome 9 orphons, because counts were too low.

In this sample, this clone turned up once. Its antigen target is currently unknown. The sample holds no much larger clone one base away, and base qualities are not on file. The cohort was made up of roughly 670 healthy bone marrow donors. At the time of sampling, all cohort members were nominally healthy, though unrecorded immune exposures were likely present. The donor was CMV seropositive and belonged to the group of some 290 seropositive cohort members. A peripheral blood sample was collected from each donor, and TCR beta sequencing was performed on peripheral blood mononuclear cells. The Qiagen DNeasy Blood Extraction Kit was used to extract genomic DNA from the blood cell samples. The receptor's source is a man between 18 and 29 years old in good health and CMV-seropositive. Sequencing was carried out using PBMCs.

CDR3 sequence: CASSLAGDFADTQYF. The nucleotides read TGTGCCAGCAGCCTAGCGGGAGACTTTGCAGATACGCAGTATTTT. This receptor chain uses TRBV5-4 and TRBJ2-3; TRBD2 fits 10 bases in the junction. Sequences SGHNT (CDR1) and YYREEE (CDR2) are obtained from the germline V gene (reference sequence). Ends trimmed: V by 4 bases, J by 4 bases; bases unmatched to a gene: 6. The CDR3 sequence holds 15 residues, the cysteine and phenylalanine included. The CDR3 DNA has 45 bases and is translated from base 1.